Reported below is one T cell receptor beta chain. The antigen is unknown. The data are from a study of shared clonotypes between healthy human individuals. Some clones are missing from TCRdb's copy, which holds only in-frame ones; the method was immunoSEQ multiplex PCR. The data contain 640,000 or so clones, around 72% of them singletons. Notes on the study in general: Clonotype sharing levels among donors were expected to vary with sequencing depth.

This receptor was taken from a woman in her twenties or thirties in good health. The sample was memory CD4+ T cells sorted from blood. Subset denoted: CD45RA-negative fraction.

This CDR3 reads CASRQGRQPQHF. CDR3 sequence (DNA): TGTGCCAGCAGACAGGGCCGTCAGCCCCAGCATTTT. The chain is built from TRBV6-5 and TRBJ1-5, with D tentatively TRBD1 (6 bases). The CDR3 covers 12 residues. V was trimmed by 6 bases and J by 6 bases, leaving 9 bases between them. Germline V gene lookup returns CDR1 MNHEY and CDR2 SVGAGI.